This T cell receptor beta chain was profiled in a study of molecular identifiers for immune sequencing clone quantification. Between the trimmed V and J ends, which lost 3 bases and 11 bases, there was a span of 18 bases. CDR3 length equals 14 residues. Previously reported methods and listed TCR primers produced the bulk TCR libraries. One entry per CDR3 protein, called by TCRdb with MiXCR from the PCR reads. The table lists 600,000 to 650,000 distinct CDR3 sequences, about 20% of them singletons, with roughly 0.83% in the top ten. Findings and caveats of the study: Clones that had above 20 RNA copies took up over 97% of effector molecules but under 1% in naive cells.

This clonotype was found many times. The antigen remains unidentified. The sequence came from a human donor in good health. Some libraries in this study had Jurkat cell RNA spiked in. The V gene is TRBV12-3 or TRBV12-4, the J gene TRBJ2-3; D possibly matches TRBD1 or TRBD2 (5 bases each). Sequenced material: naive CD8+ T cells from blood, with Jurkat cell RNA spiked in. Subset defined: FACS-sorted CD8+CD4-CCR7+CD45RA+ naive T cells. CDR3 in amino acids: CASSFRVGLGEQYF. Here the CDR3 DNA reads TGTGCCAGCAGTTTCAGGGTGGGGTTGGGGGAGCAGTATTTT.